What follows are 26 T cell receptor beta chains derived from one specimen sequenced in a study of T cell responses to AZD1222 COVID-19 vaccine. This table comes from immunoSEQ multiplex PCR, and its TCRdb copy is limited to in-frame clones, with some not included. The repertoire holds 120,000 or so clones, with about 89% as singletons. Specimen: peripheral blood, collected 28 days after the second AZD1222 dose. These receptors were collected from an adult who received the AZD1222 COVID-19 vaccine.

This clone was observed once. V is TRBV7-2 and J is TRBJ1-2; weak D call: TRBD1 (5 bases). The V gene lost 1 base and the J gene lost 1 base, with 16 bases spanning the gap. The CDR3 contains 17 residues. CDR1 is SGHTA, CDR2 FQGNSA, per germline. The CDR3 sequence: CASSLVGGSQVNYGYTF. CDR3 nucleotides: TGTGCCAGCAGCTTAGTTGGGGGGTCACAGGTTAACTATGGCTACACCTTC.

The gene calls are TRBV6-2 or TRBV6-3 and TRBJ2-7; D gene ambiguous. CDR3 size: 13 residues. V was shortened by 5 bases and J by 3 bases, with 11 bases between the two germline ends. CDR1 is MNHEY, CDR2 SVGEGT, per germline. The CDR3 loop reads CASSRLGIYEQYF. The CDR3 coding sequence is TGTGCCAGCAGTCGACTGGGGATCTACGAGCAGTACTTC.

The chain uses TRBV5-6 and TRBJ1-1; no definite D call. V was clipped by 2 bases and J by 0 bases, with 8 bases between them. Per the germline V gene, CDR1 is SGHDT and CDR2 is YYEEEE. The CDR3 is 14 amino acids. The chain's CDR3 is CASSFLMMNTEAFF. The CDR3 DNA follows: TGTGCCAGCAGCTTTCTGATGATGAACACTGAAGCTTTCTTT. Using reference TRBV5-6 and TRBJ1-1 for the parts outside the CDR3, the full variable domain is DAGVTQSPTHLIKTRGQQVTLRCSPKSGHDTVSWYQQALGQGPQFIFQYYEEEERQRGNFPDRFSGHQFPNYSSELNVNALLLGDSALYLCASSFLMMNTEAFFGQGTRLTVV.

The chain carries TRBV4-1 and TRBJ2-2, with 8 bases matching TRBD2. Germline V CDR1 and CDR2: MGHRA, YSYEKL. This CDR3 has 15 amino acids. Trimming at V came to 1 base and at J to 7 bases, leaving 5 bases not matched to a gene. The CDR3: CASSQGWSGSGELFF. The CDR3 bases are TGCGCCAGCAGCCAAGGTTGGAGCGGGAGCGGGGAGCTGTTTTTT.

The V gene is TRBV20-1, the J gene TRBJ2-3, with D perhaps matching TRBD1 (5 bases). V was clipped by 3 bases and J by 1 base, with 14 bases between them. Germline CDR1 is DFQATT and CDR2 is SNEGSKA (reference sequence). The CDR3 contains 15 residues. Written as DNA, the CDR3 is TGCAGTGCTAGTAGGGCCCAGGGCCGCACAGATACGCAGTATTTT. Amino acid sequence: CSASRAQGRTDTQYF.

V is TRBV7-2 and J is TRBJ1-6; D is unresolved. The V gene's germline CDR1 is SGHTA and CDR2 FQGNSA. This CDR3 comprises 14 residues. Trimming pared 1 base from V and 9 bases from J, leaving 10 bases between. CDR3 sequence reads: CASSLDQFSSPLHF. CDR3 coding DNA: TGTGCCAGCAGCTTAGACCAGTTCAGTTCACCCCTCCACTTT.

V is TRBV27 and J is TRBJ1-3; tentatively, D is TRBD1 (5 bases). V was trimmed by 4 bases and J by 0 bases, leaving 13 bases between them. The CDR3 spans 16 residues. Germline CDR1 reads MNHEY; CDR2 reads SMNVEV (reference sequence). The CDR3 DNA sequence: TGTGCCAGCAGTTCGCGGTTGGGGGTCTCTGGAAACACCATATATTTT. The encoded protein is CASSSRLGVSGNTIYF.

The rearrangement uses TRBV15 and TRBJ2-7; no clear D gene. The CDR3 runs to 15 residues. Germline CDR1 LNHNV, CDR2 YYDKDF (reference sequence). Trimming shortened V by 0 bases and J by 2 bases, and 11 bases separated the two germline ends. CDR3 DNA sequence: TGTGCCACCAGCAGAGATCCCTTTTTGGCCTACGAGCAGTACTTC. Its protein product is CATSRDPFLAYEQYF. The whole variable domain, filled in from reference TRBV15 and TRBJ2-7, reads DAMVIQNPRYQVTQFGKPVTLSCSQTLNHNVMYWYQQKSSQAPKLLFHYYDKDFNNEADTPDNFQSRRPNTSFCFLDIRSPGLGDTAMYLCATSRDPFLAYEQYFGPGTRLTVT.

The rearrangement links TRBV11-3 to TRBJ1-3, with 7 positions matching TRBD1. Germline V lookup: CDR1 SGHNT, CDR2 YENEEA. Trimming removed 8 bases from V and 4 bases from J; junction bases left unmatched: 5. The CDR3 contains 13 residues. CDR3 loop: CASRDRTGNTIYF. The CDR3 DNA sequence: TGTGCCAGCCGGGACAGAACCGGAAACACCATATATTTT.

In its sample, this clone was seen once. This chain uses TRBV7-8 with TRBJ1-5; a possible D gene is TRBD1 (6 bases). This CDR3 region has 14 residues. Germline-derived CDR1 and CDR2 are SGHVS and FQNEAQ. V lost 4 bases, J lost 6 bases, and 13 bases lay in between. The CDR3 region is CASSWITQGQPQHF. DNA of the CDR3: TGTGCCAGCAGCTGGATTACACAGGGTCAGCCCCAGCATTTT. Complete variable domain (other parts from reference TRBV7-8 and TRBJ1-5): GAGVSQSPRYKVAKRGQDVALRCDPISGHVSLFWYQQALGQGPEFLTYFQNEAQLDKSGLPSDRFFAERPEGSVSTLKIQRTQQEDSAVYLCASSWITQGQPQHFGDGTRLSIL.

The V gene is TRBV30, the J gene TRBJ2-1; TRBD2 matches 10 bases. The CDR3 extends over 14 amino acids. After removal of 3 bases from V and 9 bases from J, the junction contained 8 bases not matched to a gene. Germline CDR1 reads GTSNPN; CDR2 reads SVGIG (reference sequence). Here the CDR3 reads CAWRLAGAGGEQFF. The CDR3 DNA reads TGTGCCTGGAGGCTAGCGGGAGCGGGCGGTGAGCAGTTCTTC.

The rearrangement joins TRBV7-9 to TRBJ2-3, with TRBD1 matching over 12 bases. V was pared by 2 bases and J by 2 bases, with 8 bases of the junction left unmatched. Looked up from germline, CDR1 is SEHNR and CDR2 is FQNEAQ (reference sequence). CDR3 size: 18 residues. CDR3 amino acids: CASSLSLGQGAITDTQYF. As DNA, the CDR3 is TGTGCCAGCAGCTTATCATTGGGACAGGGGGCGATCACAGATACGCAGTATTTT. Using reference TRBV7-9 and TRBJ2-3 for the parts outside the CDR3, the full variable domain is DTGVSQNPRHKITKRGQNVTFRCDPISEHNRLYWYRQTLGQGPEFLTYFQNEAQLEKSRLLSDRFSAERPKGSFSTLEIQRTEQGDSAMYLCASSLSLGQGAITDTQYFGPGTRLTVL.

The rearrangement links TRBV27 to TRBJ2-1; D gene ambiguous. Germline CDR1 is MNHEY and CDR2 is SMNVEV (reference sequence). The CDR3 totals 16 residues. Trimming took 5 bases from V and 11 from J, leaving 25 bases between them. The CDR3 DNA sequence: TGTGCCAGCAGTCCGAGTGGCAGCCTCCCTACAATGAAGCAGTTCTTC. This gives the protein CASSPSGSLPTMKQFF.

The gene calls are TRBV5-4 and TRBJ2-5; D call uncertain. This CDR3 comprises 12 residues. The germline V gene has CDR1 SGHNT and CDR2 YYREEE (reference sequence). Trimming left V 6 bases short and J 5 bases short, with 11 bases between. For the CDR3, the DNA is TGTGCCAGCACCAACTTTGGGGAGACCCAGTACTTC. Its protein product is CASTNFGETQYF. The complete variable domain, with remaining parts taken from reference TRBV5-4 and TRBJ2-5, reads ETGVTQSPTHLIKTRGQQVTLRCSSQSGHNTVSWYQQALGQGPQFIFQYYREEENGRGNFPPRFSGLQFPNYSSELNVNALELDDSALYLCASTNFGETQYFGPGTRLLVL.

The rearrangement uses TRBV6-1 and TRBJ2-1; D unresolved. There are 15 residues in the CDR3. Per germline, CDR1 MNHNS and CDR2 SASEGT. Trimming took 0 bases from V and 7 from J, leaving 13 bases between them. CDR3 region: CASSEAGPPWNEQFF. The CDR3 DNA reads TGTGCCAGCAGTGAAGCAGGCCCCCCGTGGAATGAGCAGTTCTTC.

This clone was counted once. This chain uses TRBV5-1 with TRBJ2-7; D is undetermined. This CDR3 has 13 residues. The germline V and J ends were trimmed by 0 bases and 0 bases, with 4 bases remaining between them. In germline, CDR1 is SGHRS, CDR2 YFSETQ. Here the CDR3 reads CASSLASSYEQYF. The CDR3 bases are TGCGCCAGCAGCTTGGCATCCTCCTACGAGCAGTACTTC.

About this clone itself: The sample has other DNA sequences that encode this CDR3 too. V is TRBV11-3 and J is TRBJ2-7; the D is unclear. With 5 bases removed from V and 2 bases from J, the gap between germline ends came to 7 bases. The germline gives CDR1 SGHNT, CDR2 YENEEA. The CDR3 is made up of 12 amino acids. CDR3 protein: CASSPGAYEQYF. The CDR3 bases are TGTGCCAGCAGCCCGGGTGCCTACGAGCAGTACTTC.

This chain joins TRBV5-4 and TRBJ1-3; no firm D call. Germline-derived CDR1 and CDR2 are SGHNT and YYREEE (reference sequence). CDR3 length equals 15 residues. Trimming took 0 bases from V and 0 from J, leaving 7 bases between them. CDR3 residues: CASSLAGDSGNTIYF. DNA of the CDR3: TGTGCCAGCAGCTTGGCCGGGGACTCTGGAAACACCATATATTTT.

The chain recombines TRBV28 with TRBJ2-1; maybe TRBD2 (6 bases). Germline V gene lookup returns CDR1 MDHEN and CDR2 SYDVKM. Trimming pared 5 bases from V and 3 bases from J, leaving 14 bases between. CDR3 size: 15 residues. The CDR3 sequence: CASSPSGLVYNEQFF. The CDR3 region has the DNA TGTGCCAGCAGTCCGTCGGGACTCGTCTACAATGAGCAGTTCTTC.

This chain uses TRBV19 with TRBJ2-2; TRBD2 might be the D (5 bases). CDR1 LNHDA and CDR2 SQIVND come from the germline V gene (reference sequence). The CDR3 runs to 17 residues. Trimming left V 5 bases short and J 1 base short, with 17 bases between. The CDR3 sequence is CASSPIPPRGNTGELFF. The CDR3 coding sequence is TGTGCCAGTAGTCCAATACCCCCTCGGGGGAACACCGGGGAGCTGTTTTTT.

This sequence joins TRBV12-3 or TRBV12-4 and TRBJ2-5; D gene ambiguous. The CDR3 contains 13 residues. The V end was cut by 5 bases, the J end by 6 bases, with 13 bases between. The CDR3 sequence: CASSEKGMKTQYF. The CDR3 DNA sequence: TGTGCCAGCAGTGAAAAGGGTATGAAGACCCAGTACTTC.

This chain's CDR3 is CASSSRDRPGYTF. For the CDR3, the DNA is TGTGCCAGTAGTTCCCGGGACAGACCTGGCTACACCTTC. This chain joins TRBV19 and TRBJ1-2, with TRBD1 matching over 7 bases. The length of the CDR3 is 13 residues. The trim removed 5 bases at V and 7 bases at J, leaving 7 bases unmatched. CDR1 and CDR2 from the germline V gene are LNHDA and SQIVND (reference sequence).

The chain uses TRBV5-1 and TRBJ2-3; the D gene is possibly TRBD1 (5 bases). CDR3 length: 14 residues. Trimming took off 0 bases at V and 1 base at J, with 6 bases between the two ends. Germline-derived CDR1 and CDR2 are SGHRS and YFSETQ. CDR3 coding DNA: TGCGCCAGCAGCTTGGAAGGGGGCACAGATACGCAGTATTTT. As protein: CASSLEGGTDTQYF. Together with reference TRBV5-1 and TRBJ2-3, the CDR3 gives the full variable domain: KAGVTQTPRYLIKTRGQQVTLSCSPISGHRSVSWYQQTPGQGLQFLFEYFSETQRNKGNFPGRFSGRQFSNSRSEMNVSTLELGDSALYLCASSLEGGTDTQYFGPGTRLTVL.

The chain uses TRBV11-3 and TRBJ2-1; 10 bases fit TRBD2. The length of the CDR3 is 15 residues. Germline lookup yields CDR1 SGHNT and CDR2 YENEEA. Germline trimming cut 0 bases from V and 9 bases from J; bases unmatched to any gene: 5. CDR3 coding DNA: TGTGCCAGCAGCTTAGAACTAGCGGGATTCCCTGAGCAGTTCTTC. Its protein product is CASSLELAGFPEQFF.

The V gene is TRBV27, the J gene TRBJ2-7, with D unclear. The germline V gene encodes CDR1 MNHEY and CDR2 SMNVEV (reference sequence). The V and J ends lost 10 bases and 3 bases respectively, with 10 bases between them. This CDR3 comprises 11 residues. CDR3 coding DNA: TGTGCCACTCGAGACCGCTACGAGCAGTACTTC. Protein product: CATRDRYEQYF.

This rearrangement joins TRBV5-1 to TRBJ1-1; D not certain. With 1 base removed from V and 7 bases from J, the gap between germline ends came to 11 bases. The CDR3 runs to 13 residues. Looked up from germline, CDR1 is SGHRS and CDR2 is YFSETQ. The CDR3 reads CASSLMTDFEAFF. CDR3 DNA: TGCGCCAGCAGCTTGATGACGGATTTTGAAGCTTTCTTT.